A single sample is the source of the 21 T cell receptor beta chains below, sequenced in a study of immune cell composition in non-small cell lung cancer. Normal lung sampling was at least 3 cm from the tumour, as distant as possible. Assay used: immunoSEQ multiplex PCR; TCRdb lists only in-frame clones, some missing. In the table there are roughly 16,000 clones, about 80% of which are singletons. These data were also reused for a study on CD4 T cells in lung cancer.

Sequenced sample: non-adjacent lung tissue. Receptors originate from a human donor with non-small cell lung cancer.

This sequence joins TRBV18 and TRBJ1-1; D unclear. This CDR3 has 13 residues. The V gene's germline CDR1 is KGHSH and CDR2 LQKENI. Trimming left V 4 bases short and J 6 bases short, with 12 bases between. CDR3 nucleotides: TGTGCCAGCTCACTATACAAGGACTCTGAAGCTTTCTTT. Residues: CASSLYKDSEAFF.

The chain carries TRBV11-3 and TRBJ1-6; 10 bases fit TRBD1. This CDR3 region has 17 residues. Germline CDR1 reads SGHNT; CDR2 reads YENEEA. V was clipped by 5 bases and J by 0 bases; unmatched bases: 4. As DNA, the CDR3 is TGTGCCAGCAGCACAAGACAGGGGGCCTCCTATAATTCACCCCTCCACTTT. Encoded protein: CASSTRQGASYNSPLHF.

The chain joins TRBV7-9 to TRBJ1-5; 7 nucleotides agree with TRBD1. The ends lost 0 bases at V and 4 bases at J; junction bases unmatched: 3. Germline V lookup: CDR1 SEHNR, CDR2 FQNEAQ (reference sequence). The CDR3 covers 15 residues. The CDR3 DNA reads as TGTGCCAGCAGCTTAGCAGGGGGCACGAATCAGCCCCAGCATTTT. As protein: CASSLAGGTNQPQHF.

The chain employs TRBV4-1 and TRBJ1-4, with D unresolved. Looked up from germline, CDR1 is MGHRA and CDR2 is YSYEKL. The germline V and J ends were trimmed by 4 bases and 0 bases, with 18 bases remaining between them. The CDR3 consists of 18 residues. The CDR3 sequence: CASSRGQLGVATNEKLFF. The DNA of the CDR3 is TGCGCCAGCAGCCGCGGCCAGCTAGGTGTAGCAACTAATGAAAAACTGTTTTTT.

V usage is TRBV7-6 and J usage is TRBJ2-7; 7 nucleotides match TRBD1. V was pared by 5 bases and J by 2 bases, with 9 bases of the junction left unmatched. Germline CDR1 is SGHVS and CDR2 is FNYEAQ. The CDR3 covers 15 residues. The CDR3 is CASSGRQGRTYEQYF. CDR3 DNA sequence: TGTGCCAGCAGCGGCCGACAGGGCCGGACCTACGAGCAGTACTTC.

The rearrangement uses TRBV5-1 and TRBJ2-3, with 11 bases lining up with TRBD2. Germline values: CDR1 SGHRS, CDR2 YFSETQ. V was pared by 6 bases and J by 2 bases, with 8 bases of the junction left unmatched. The CDR3 is made up of 16 amino acids. CDR3 in DNA: TGCGCCAGCAAGCTACTAGCGGGGGCCCACACAGATACGCAGTATTTT. Its translation: CASKLLAGAHTDTQYF.

This sequence joins TRBV7-9 and TRBJ2-5, with unresolved D. The CDR3 sequence is 14 residues long. In germline, CDR1 is SEHNR, CDR2 FQNEAQ (reference sequence). V gave up 2 bases and J gave up 5 bases, with 12 bases separating them. Here the CDR3 reads CASSLQARGETQYF. For the CDR3, the DNA is TGTGCCAGCAGCTTACAGGCCCGTGGGGAGACCCAGTACTTC.

CDR3 region: CASSYPGRGNTEAFF. In DNA, the CDR3 is TGTGCCAGCAGTTACCCCGGCAGGGGGAACACTGAAGCTTTCTTT. The V call is TRBV6-6, the J call TRBJ1-1, with D perhaps TRBD1 (6 bases). Deletions cut 2 bases from V and 1 base from J, with 11 bases between. CDR3 size: 15 residues. In germline, CDR1 is MNHNY, CDR2 SVGAGI (reference sequence).

This clone was detected once. The chain combines TRBV30 with TRBJ2-5; no clear D. Germline V gives CDR1 GTSNPN, CDR2 SVGIG (reference sequence). This CDR3 has 11 residues. The ends were cut back, 0 bases at V and 3 bases at J, with 2 bases in the middle. The CDR3, as DNA: TGTGCCTGGAGTGTAAAAGAGACCCAGTACTTC. It is translated as CAWSVKETQYF. Using reference TRBV30 and TRBJ2-5 for the parts outside the CDR3, the full variable domain is SQTIHQWPATLVQPVGSPLSLECTVEGTSNPNLYWYRQAAGRGLQLLFYSVGIGQISSEVPQNLSASRPQDRQFILSSKKLLLSDSGFYLCAWSVKETQYFGPGTRLLVL.

The chain employs TRBV28 and TRBJ1-6, with a tentative D call TRBD1 (5 bases). V lost 6 bases to trimming and J lost 6 bases, with 9 bases between them. CDR1 is MDHEN, CDR2 SYDVKM, per germline. The CDR3 has 13 residues. The CDR3 spells CASSRDSNSPLHF. CDR3 DNA sequence: TGTGCCAGCAGCCGTGACAGTAATTCACCCCTCCACTTT. Full variable domain (rest looked up from reference TRBV28 and TRBJ1-6): DVKVTQSSRYLVKRTGEKVFLECVQDMDHENMFWYRQDPGLGLRLIYFSYDVKMKEKGDIPEGYSVSREKKERFSLILESASTNQTSMYLCASSRDSNSPLHFGNGTRLTVT.

This sequence joins TRBV5-1 and TRBJ2-1; no firm D call. The germline V gene has CDR1 SGHRS and CDR2 YFSETQ. The CDR3 spans 13 residues. Between the trimmed V and J ends, which lost 2 bases and 6 bases, there was a span of 9 bases. CDR3 amino acids: CASSLGWLNEQFF. The CDR3 DNA is TGCGCCAGCAGCTTAGGCTGGCTCAATGAGCAGTTCTTC.

The chain carries TRBV6-5 and TRBJ1-5; no clear D gene. V was shortened by 5 bases and J by 1 base, with 9 bases between the two germline ends. The CDR3 is made up of 14 amino acids. Germline CDR1 and CDR2: MNHEY and SVGAGI. The CDR3 bases are TGTGCCAGCAGTGTGGCAGTGAGCAATCAGCCCCAGCATTTT. Protein sequence: CASSVAVSNQPQHF.

The chain joins TRBV7-9 to TRBJ1-1; 8 positions agree with TRBD1. The CDR3 sequence is 14 residues long. The junction had 9 bases not matched to a gene; V was cut back by 5 bases and J by 7 bases. CDR1 and CDR2 (germline): SEHNR, FQNEAQ (reference sequence). CDR3 DNA sequence: TGTGCCAGCAGCAATCGACAGGGGCCACTTGAAGCTTTCTTT. It encodes CASSNRQGPLEAFF.

The chain has TRBV14 and TRBJ2-7; 7 bases fit TRBD2. V lost 1 base, J lost 9 bases, and 12 bases stayed unmatched. Looked up from germline, CDR1 is SGHDN and CDR2 is FVKESK. The CDR3 runs 15 residues. The CDR3 loop is CASSQAGLAAWGQYF. The CDR3 DNA is TGTGCCAGCAGCCAAGCGGGTCTAGCGGCCTGGGGGCAGTACTTC.

This clone has just a few counts. The chain has TRBV2 and TRBJ1-6; a weak D match, TRBD1 (6 bases). V lost 6 bases and J lost 0, with 15 bases in between. CDR3 length: 17 residues. CDR1 is SNHLY and CDR2 is FYNNEI in the germline V gene. The CDR3: CASSEGGLNSYNSPLHF. For the CDR3, the DNA is TGTGCCAGCAGCGAGGGGGGACTGAACTCCTATAATTCACCCCTCCACTTT.

V usage is TRBV7-6 and J usage is TRBJ2-5, with TRBD1 matching over 7 bases. The CDR3 runs to 17 residues. The V gene end was trimmed by 0 bases and the J gene end by 2 bases; junction bases not matched to a gene: 9. CDR1 SGHVS and CDR2 FNYEAQ come from the germline V gene. This CDR3 is CASSLAYRGRGQETQYF. In DNA form, the CDR3 reads TGTGCCAGCAGCTTAGCATACAGGGGTAGAGGGCAAGAGACCCAGTACTTC.

J is TRBJ1-2 and V is TRBV6-5; D is ambiguous. The CDR3 runs 13 residues. V dropped 6 bases and J dropped 4 bases, with 12 bases sitting between them. Per germline, CDR1 MNHEY and CDR2 SVGAGI. CDR3 nucleotides: TGTGCCAGCAGCCCCGAGGCCCGCTATGGCTACACCTTC. It yields the protein CASSPEARYGYTF.

This clone was seen once. The rearrangement links TRBV7-8 to TRBJ2-1; the D gene is possibly TRBD1 (6 bases). The CDR3 is 14 residues long. The germline gives CDR1 SGHVS, CDR2 FQNEAQ. The germline V and J ends were trimmed by 2 bases and 6 bases, with 11 bases remaining between them. The CDR3 sequence: CASSLSTGTNEQFF. The CDR3 DNA reads as TGTGCCAGCAGCTTAAGTACAGGGACCAATGAGCAGTTCTTC.

This clone was recorded a few times. The V gene is TRBV19, the J gene TRBJ1-4; D gene ambiguous. In germline, CDR1 is LNHDA, CDR2 SQIVND (reference sequence). Trimming left V 0 bases short and J 3 bases short, with 8 bases between. This CDR3 region has 15 residues. This CDR3 is CASSIDPSPNEKLFF. The CDR3 nucleotides are TGTGCCAGTAGTATAGATCCCTCACCTAATGAAAAACTGTTTTTT. The full variable domain, rest sourced from reference TRBV19 and TRBJ1-4, is DGGITQSPKYLFRKEGQNVTLSCEQNLNHDAMYWYRQDPGQGLRLIYYSQIVNDFQKGDIAEGYSVSREKKESFPLTVTSAQKNPTAFYLCASSIDPSPNEKLFFGSGTQLSVL.

The chain has TRBV14 and TRBJ2-1; 13 nucleotides align to TRBD2. Trimming cost V 3 bases and J 0 bases; bases outside gene matches: 8. Per germline, CDR1 SGHDN and CDR2 FVKESK. The CDR3 covers 19 residues. The DNA of the CDR3 is TGTGCCAGCAGCCACAAATCGGGACTAGCGGGGTACTCCTACAATGAGCAGTTCTTC. It is translated as CASSHKSGLAGYSYNEQFF.

The V call is TRBV7-2, the J call TRBJ1-5; TRBD1 agrees at 11 bases. The trim removed 4 bases at V and 6 bases at J, leaving 5 bases unmatched. Germline lookup yields CDR1 SGHTA and CDR2 FQGNSA. The CDR3 loop spans 15 amino acids. The CDR3 DNA reads TGTGCCAGCAGCTGGGGGACAGGGGGAACTCAGCCCCAGCATTTT. Its translation is CASSWGTGGTQPQHF.